The 7 T cell receptor beta chains given below trace back to one sample, sequenced in a study of blood T cell repertoires in COVID-19. The assay was immunoSEQ multiplex PCR, and TCRdb's table has in-frame clones only and misses some. The sample includes just over 300,000 clones, 80% to 90% of them seen just once. Sequenced: PBMCs or T cells enriched from blood (not recorded which). The receptors come from a young man who had recovered from COVID-19.

The chain combines TRBV3-1 (or the pseudogene TRBV3-2) with TRBJ2-3; 8 bases align to TRBD2. The CDR3 length is 16 residues. From germline, CDR1 is LGHDT and CDR2 YNNKEL (reference sequence). J gave up 2 bases and V 1 base, and 5 bases lay outside the gene matches. For the CDR3, the DNA is TGTGCCAGCAGCCAAGGCAGCGGGAGCCACACAGATACGCAGTATTTT. Translation gives CASSQGSGSHTDTQYF.

V gene TRBV7-2 combines with J gene TRBJ2-3; TRBD2 matches 10 bases. Germline CDR1 and CDR2: SGHTA and FQGNSA. The CDR3 runs 16 residues. After removal of 0 bases from V and 3 bases from J, the junction contained 3 bases not matched to a gene. The CDR3 nucleotides are TGTGCCAGCAGCTTAGCCGAGACTAGCGGGACAGATACGCAGTATTTT. Its translation is CASSLAETSGTDTQYF.

The chain links TRBV5-5 to TRBJ1-2, with TRBD1 matching over 7 bases. The CDR3 totals 13 residues. CDR1 is SGHKS and CDR2 is YYEKEE in the germline V gene (reference sequence). The V and J ends lost 2 bases and 4 bases, in that order; junction bases with no gene match: 2. CDR3 coding DNA: TGTGCCAGCAGCTTAACAGGGGCCTATGGCTACACCTTC. Residues: CASSLTGAYGYTF.

The chain has TRBV11-3 and TRBJ2-2; 10 bases align to TRBD1. From germline, CDR1 is SGHNT and CDR2 YENEEA. V was clipped by 5 bases and J by 5 bases; unmatched bases: 11. This CDR3 is built from 17 residues. The CDR3 loop is CASSRRSGDRGTGELFF. CDR3 coding DNA: TGTGCCAGCAGCCGAAGGTCTGGGGACAGGGGTACCGGGGAGCTGTTTTTT.

This clone came up a few times. The gene calls are TRBV2 and TRBJ1-5, with TRBD1 as a possible D gene (5 bases). CDR3 size: 15 residues. The V and J ends lost 6 bases and 3 bases respectively, with 15 bases between them. Germline values: CDR1 SNHLY, CDR2 FYNNEI. The CDR3 bases are TGTGCCAGCAGACAACAGGCCGTTCACAATCAGCCCCAGCATTTT. Translating it yields CASRQQAVHNQPQHF.

V usage is TRBV12-3 or TRBV12-4 and J usage is TRBJ1-1; 12 bases agree with TRBD1. The CDR3 consists of 13 residues. Trimming removed 5 bases from V and 10 bases from J; junction bases left unmatched: 5. The CDR3 bases are TGTGCCAGCAGTCGCGGGACAGGGGGCAGAGCTTTCTTT. Translating gives CASSRGTGGRAFF.

The V call is TRBV6-4, the J call TRBJ1-6; TRBD1 is a possible D gene (5 bases). Trimming stripped 0 bases from V and 5 bases from J, with 5 bases between. This CDR3 is built from 14 residues. Per germline, CDR1 MRHNA and CDR2 SNTAGT. The CDR3: CASSDSQDNSPLHF. The DNA of the CDR3 is TGTGCCAGCAGTGACTCACAGGATAATTCACCCCTCCACTTT.